The clone carrying this T cell receptor beta chain was detected once. Original processing methods: Using reference gene primer amplification, nucleated cell counts were estimated. Generated by immunoSEQ multiplex PCR, the TCRdb table keeps only in-frame clones and is missing some. V, J and clone size derive from that table, while D and trimming were established from the DNA sequence. In the table there are 250,000 or so clones, approximately 89% of which are singletons. The sample comes from a study of blood T cell repertoires in COVID-19. Study details: Samples came from the United States, Italy and Spain, spanning acute and convalescent COVID-19. The cDNA or gDNA used as material had been derived from T cells, B-cell-depleted T cells, or PBMCs.

Germline V lookup: CDR1 MRHNA, CDR2 SNTAGT. The CDR3 extends over 17 amino acids. V trimming: 6 bases; J trimming: 10 bases; junction bases outside the gene matches: 18. Sequenced: peripheral blood. The J gene is TRBJ2-1, the V gene TRBV6-4; 10 nucleotides line up with TRBD1. This TCR came from a man aged 35 to 55 with active or convalescent COVID-19. CDR3: CASSLRAGTGAGDEQFF. The CDR3 region has the DNA TGTGCCAGCAGCCTCCGTGCGGGGACAGGGGCTGGCGACGAGCAGTTCTTC.